This paragraph covers one TCR beta chain sequence. Its cognate antigen has yet to be identified. Within one base of it there is no much larger clone, and no base qualities were kept. The data belong to a study of cytomegalovirus exposure and HLA in healthy donors (dated 2017 in TCRdb). Broadly, across the study: In an earlier analysis of some 610 of the donors, approximately 260 Gb of sequence data and 100 million or so unique TCR beta sequences from approximately 180 million T cells were reported. An early release that covered roughly 600 HLA-typed donors contained about 300 gigabases of sequencing data and 70 million to 100 million unique TCR sequences. Among the roughly 430 genotyped donors, under 90% belonged to the genetic ancestry cluster associated with self-reported Caucasian donors. The study aimed to test whether signatures of past pathogen exposure could be identified by cataloging public T cell receptors. The study profiled the T cell repertoires of hundreds of subjects by immunosequencing and related them to cytomegalovirus serostatus. Along with the roughly 610-subject first cohort, a separate validation cohort of over 90 different subjects was used. To predict cytomegalovirus infection status, the study combined high-throughput TCR immunosequencing, statistical association of individual TCRs with disease status, and machine learning. To study patterns of TCR occurrence, a later analysis re-analyzed previously published TCR beta repertoires from around 660 donors and added high-resolution HLA genotyping. Rather than drawing on any new phenotypic data, the later analysis identified candidate immune exposures from TCR beta sequences and the way those sequences occurred across donors. An earlier analysis of fewer than 750 of the donors used high-throughput TCR beta sequencing to judge whether each TCR beta V gene segment behaved as functional or pseudogenic. Alongside the repertoire data, information on donor age, sex, ethnicity and CMV serostatus was compiled. In a later genetic analysis, genome-wide SNP genotypes for about three fifths of the roughly 670 donors were used, and that subset was treated as a discovery cohort. All discovery cohort repertoires had been generated using a single sequencing platform. Both class I and class II loci were covered by HLA typing, at four-digit resolution. Typing coverage varied by locus: 629-630 donors for A, B, C, DRB1 and DQB1; roughly 520 for DQA1; over 600 for DPA1; approximately 470 for DPB1. Four or five DR-DQ haplotypes were handled as single units for association and clustering, since linkage in the cohort was strong. Among around 400 genotyped donors of the cohort, an average of roughly 230,000 unique TCR beta nucleotide sequences was sequenced per donor, of which 15% to 20% were non-productive.

Broader findings and caveats from the paper: In a later analysis, HLA-associated TCR beta chains were found to be more clonally expanded and to have lower generation probabilities than equally common non-associated chains. Three of the identified cytomegalovirus-associated TCR beta chains were confirmed in vitro to be specific for cytomegalovirus antigens. Linkage disequilibrium might explain the correlated functional status among segregating V segments, but an unknown experimental factor could not be excluded. An earlier analysis of approximately 500 of the donors showed that most TCR beta V segments appeared in productive rearrangements either about 87% or about 30% of the time, which broadly matched IMGT annotations. The 87-base-pair reads could not distinguish some IMGT-functional V segments, including TRBV6-2 and TRBV6-3, so those segments were excluded. In a later analysis, some 18,000 TCR beta sequences were associated with specific HLA alleles at a false discovery rate of 0.05. Only TCR beta chains were sequenced in this cohort, and the absence of alpha or paired-chain data limited detectable features. In a later analysis, most CMV-associated TCR beta chains were found to appear HLA-restricted, with HLA associations seemingly driven largely by CMV exposure. Because HLA typing was unavailable for some donors at each locus, only the typed subset was used in association tests. It was suggested by the authors that the approach could potentially be generalized to other disease states and immunological phenotypes. According to a later analysis, parvovirus B19, influenza, CMV and Epstein-Barr virus appeared linked to several top co-occurrence clusters. A later analysis found that TCR association rates varied across HLA loci, with DRB1 alleles showing the most associated TCRs and HLA-C alleles the fewest. When HLA alleles, especially DR and DQ, strongly co-occurred, attributing TCR associations to individual alleles was difficult. A group of highly shared sequence variants was considered likely to be a technical artifact of the sequencing pipeline. V-gene and J-gene trimming of TCR beta chains was associated with a missense DCLRE1C variant in a later genetic analysis, and the association was replicated in an independent cohort. The classifier was reported to diagnose cytomegalovirus status with high specificity and sensitivity in both the original cohort and the validation cohort. According to a later genetic analysis, donors in an Asian-associated ancestry cluster had fewer N-insertions in productive TCRs than the approximately 690-donor mean. Immune exposure information for the cohort was limited to CMV serostatus. Because counts were too low, some 17 rarely observed V segments, including chromosome 9 orphons, were excluded from the earlier analysis of under 650 of the donors. Most TCR sequences were seen in very few donors, while some public TCRs were found in many individuals. The presence/absence analyses assumed that sequencing depth was roughly uniform across donors, and that assumption may not be true. A further reported finding was that TCR beta sequences accurately predicted the HLA-A and HLA-B alleles for most subjects in the first cohort. The study listed 150 to 200 TCR beta chains as associated with cytomegalovirus.

The cohort was made up of 666 healthy bone marrow donors. All cohort members were sampled while nominally healthy, although unrecorded immune exposures were likely present. The donor was CMV seronegative and was included in the group of over 300 seronegative cohort members. Each donor provided a peripheral blood sample, and peripheral blood mononuclear cells were used for TCR beta sequencing. Genomic DNA extraction from the blood cell samples was performed with the Qiagen DNeasy Blood Extraction Kit. Library preparation was by the immunoSEQ multiplex PCR assay. For the multiplex PCR, a mixture combining 60 forward primers for TCR Vbeta segments and 13 reverse primers for TCR Jbeta segments was used. Amplification of the CDR3 region of rearranged TCR beta genes was performed with a multiplex PCR assay on genomic DNA. The amplified TCR beta libraries were sequenced on the Illumina HiSeq System as 87-base-pair reads. The authors' analysis ran thus. In a later analysis, about 80 million unique TCR beta chains were counted across the approximately 620 repertoires, and roughly 11 million of these chains were shared by at least two donors. Raw reads were error-corrected and collapsed into unique sequences with a nearest-neighbor algorithm that merged closely related sequences to remove PCR and sequencing errors. V, D and J gene segments were assigned by aligning CDR3 sequences to IMGT reference sequences. For a sequence to be retained, at least a six-nucleotide match to both a V gene segment and a J gene segment was required. Rearrangements were called productive when the CDR3 lacked stop codons and stayed in frame with V and J; all others were non-productive. CDR3 was defined by IMGT convention, running from the second conserved V-encoded cysteine to the conserved J-encoded phenylalanine. The earlier analysis of about 610 of the donors excluded any sequence lacking an unambiguous match to a single V gene segment. In an earlier analysis of 587 of the donors, a V segment was called functional when productive rearrangements were above 56.7%, and segregating when the standard deviation between donors exceeded 5%. A statistical classification framework was built for diagnosing cytomegalovirus status from the catalog of TCR beta chain sequences. In a later analysis, TCR nucleotide sequences were compared against IMGT/GENE-DB human TR gene sequences so that V and J genes could be assigned. The TCRdist pipeline was used in a later analysis to assign CDR3 sequences and most-parsimonious VDJ recombination scenarios. In a later analysis, every TCR beta chain was defined by the combination of its CDR3 amino acid sequence and its V-gene family, and reads without a unique V-gene family were dropped. As a way to deal with suspected cross-contamination and a sequencing artifact, a later analysis dropped 592 nucleotide sequences that were highly shared and had low generation probability. In a later analysis, a clonal expansion index was calculated for each public chain from normalized within-repertoire ranks of inferred template counts. Generation probabilities in a later analysis came from a VDJ recombination model fitted to out-of-frame rearrangements, and those results were checked against IGoR. In a later analysis, TCR-TCR, TCR-HLA and TCR-CMV co-occurrence was scored with hypergeometric tests, and a repertoire-size bias correction was applied to TCR pairs. In a later analysis, false discovery rates were estimated by permuting HLA or CMV assignments 20 times. A later analysis grouped co-occurring TCRs with DBSCAN, adding TCRdist sequence similarity when clustering within HLA-allele-positive subsets. Repertoires with fewer than 30,000 or more than 120,000 public chains were left out of co-occurrence clustering, as were about five repertoires with anomalous nucleotide sharing. TCRdb holds this immuneACCESS table with in-frame rearrangements only. Some clones are missing; in checked studies, unresolved V genes explain under half, and the rest has no known cause. V, J and clone size are taken as reported in that table, and D and trimming were inferred from the DNA itself. For this sample the table gives some 200,000 clones, of which 65% to 85% were detected only once. Just under 3% of the sample comes from the top ten.

CDR1 and CDR2, per the germline V gene, are MNHNS and SASEGT. Taken from cysteine to phenylalanine, the CDR3 has 15 residues. Of the read, only the CDR3 DNA is kept; its 45 bases are in frame from base 1. From V the trimming removes 7 bases and from J it removes 6 bases, while the gene matches leave 12 bases of the junction unaccounted for. This sequence was found in a woman in her 30s in good health and CMV-seronegative. Sequencing was performed on PBMCs. The chain is made from TRBV6-1 and TRBJ2-3; 8 of the junction bases match TRBD1. The CDR3 sequence is CASNSRTGSVDTQYF. The nucleotide sequence is TGTGCCAGCAATTCCAGGACAGGGAGCGTGGATACGCAGTATTTT.